The entry that follows covers one T cell receptor beta chain sequence. What it recognizes is unknown. With 6 bases clipped from V and 7 bases from J, the junction kept 11 bases outside the gene matches. CDR1 LNHDA and CDR2 SQIVND come from the germline V gene (reference sequence). This CDR3 has 16 residues. Every donor was a Caucasian adult from Nashville, Tennessee. The method was immunoSEQ multiplex PCR; TCRdb's version includes in-frame clones alone and lacks a portion of them. The table records roughly 2 million clones, 95% of them present only once. The source of the sample is a study of shared clonotypes between healthy human individuals. Study findings and constraints: Compared with memory subsets, naive subsets generally had larger estimated richness.

This chain connects TRBV19 to TRBJ1-6; 8 bases agree with TRBD1. The receptor was derived from a man younger than 30 in good health. The sample comprised naive CD4+ T cells sorted from blood. The subset is: CD45RA+ positively selected. The CDR3 sequence: CASSTQWTGINSPLHF. The CDR3 DNA follows: TGTGCCAGTAGCACCCAGTGGACAGGGATCAATTCACCCCTCCACTTT.